The source of this TCR beta chain is a study of T-cell reconstitution after alpha-beta-depleted transplantation in children. This clonotype has more than one count but fewer than ten. Its target is unknown. Findings of the study overall: The study reportedly traced alpha-beta T cells about two months after transplant to several hundred expanded graft clones. Surviving recipient T cells and thymic progenitors produced the high day-60 TCRbeta diversity seen in some patients. At one year after transplant, newly produced T cells mostly accounted for T-cell counts and diversity.

The CDR3 has 14 amino acids. V gave up 2 bases and J gave up 4 bases, with 11 bases separating them. TCRbeta library construction was performed incorporating unique molecular identifiers. TCRdb processed the PCR reads anew with MiXCR; each CDR3 protein has one entry. The table lists roughly 100,000 distinct CDR3 sequences, under 7% of them singletons. The specimen was PBMCs, mostly from graft donor cells, collected 60 days after TCRalphabeta/CD19-depleted stem cell transplant. The chain carries TRBV12-3 or TRBV12-4 and TRBJ2-5; D is perhaps TRBD1 or TRBD2 (5 bases each). The sequence was obtained from a female patient between 2 and 15 years old who had a stem cell transplant for Fanconi anemia, so the T cells may come from the graft donor. The CDR3 loop reads CASSLRGVGETQYF. CDR3 bases: TGTGCCAGCAGTTTACGAGGGGTAGGAGAGACCCAGTACTTC.